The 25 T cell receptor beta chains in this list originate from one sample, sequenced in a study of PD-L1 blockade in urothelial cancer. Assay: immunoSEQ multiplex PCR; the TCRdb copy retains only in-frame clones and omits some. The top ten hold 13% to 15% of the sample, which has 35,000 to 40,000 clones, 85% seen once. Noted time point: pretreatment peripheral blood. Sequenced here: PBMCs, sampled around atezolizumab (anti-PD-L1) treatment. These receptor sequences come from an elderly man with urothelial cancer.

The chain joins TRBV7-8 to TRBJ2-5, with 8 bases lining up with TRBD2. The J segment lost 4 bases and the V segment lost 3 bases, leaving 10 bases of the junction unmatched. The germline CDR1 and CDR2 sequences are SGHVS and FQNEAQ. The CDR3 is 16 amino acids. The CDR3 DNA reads TGTGCCAGCAGCTTGGCGACTAGCGTGGTACGAGAGACCCAGTACTTC. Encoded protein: CASSLATSVVRETQYF.

The CDR3 sequence: CASSLMDRNTGELFF. CDR3 DNA: TGCGCCAGCAGCTTGATGGACAGGAACACCGGGGAGCTGTTTTTT. The chain combines TRBV5-1 with TRBJ2-2; tentative D call: TRBD1 (6 bases). The germline V gene encodes CDR1 SGHRS and CDR2 YFSETQ. Trimming pared 1 base from V and 1 base from J, leaving 8 bases between. CDR3 size: 15 residues.

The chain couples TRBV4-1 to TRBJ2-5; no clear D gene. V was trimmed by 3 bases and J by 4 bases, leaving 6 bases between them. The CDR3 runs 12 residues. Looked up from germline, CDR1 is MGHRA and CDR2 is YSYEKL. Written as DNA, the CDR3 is TGCGCCAGCAGCCACTATGGAGAGACCCAGTACTTC. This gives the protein CASSHYGETQYF.

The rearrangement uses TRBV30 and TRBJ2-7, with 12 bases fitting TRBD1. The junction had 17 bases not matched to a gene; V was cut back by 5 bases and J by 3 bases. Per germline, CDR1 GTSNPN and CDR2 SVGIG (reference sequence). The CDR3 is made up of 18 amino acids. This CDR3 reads CAWGGTGTGGPTGYEQYF. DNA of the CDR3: TGTGCCTGGGGGGGTACCGGGACAGGGGGCCCGACTGGCTACGAGCAGTACTTC.

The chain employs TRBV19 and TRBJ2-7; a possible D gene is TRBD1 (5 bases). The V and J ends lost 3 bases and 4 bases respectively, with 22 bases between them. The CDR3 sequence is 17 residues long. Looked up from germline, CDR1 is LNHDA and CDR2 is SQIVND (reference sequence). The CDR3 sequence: CASSIGRQGTFLYEQYF. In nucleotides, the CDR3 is TGTGCCAGTAGTATTGGGCGTCAGGGCACCTTCTTGTACGAGCAGTACTTC.

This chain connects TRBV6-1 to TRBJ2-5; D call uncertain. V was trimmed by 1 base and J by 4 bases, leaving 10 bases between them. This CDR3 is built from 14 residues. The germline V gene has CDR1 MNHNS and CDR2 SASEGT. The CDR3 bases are TGTGCCAGCAGTGAAGTACGGGTTTTAGAGACCCAGTACTTC. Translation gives CASSEVRVLETQYF.

The CDR3 DNA sequence: TGTGCCTGGAGTGTCAAAGGAAAGCGGGAGTACGAGCAGTACTTC. It yields the protein CAWSVKGKREYEQYF. V is TRBV30 and J is TRBJ2-7, with TRBD2 matching over 8 bases. The J segment lost 4 bases and the V segment lost 0 bases, leaving 8 bases of the junction unmatched. Per germline, CDR1 GTSNPN and CDR2 SVGIG (reference sequence). The CDR3 is 15 amino acids.

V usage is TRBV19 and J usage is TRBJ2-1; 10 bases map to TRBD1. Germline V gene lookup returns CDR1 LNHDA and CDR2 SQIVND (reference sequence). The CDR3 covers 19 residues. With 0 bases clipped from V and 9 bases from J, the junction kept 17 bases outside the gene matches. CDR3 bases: TGTGCCAGTAGTATAGAGGACGGAAGGACAGGGGGTATCGACAGTGAGCAGTTCTTC. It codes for CASSIEDGRTGGIDSEQFF.

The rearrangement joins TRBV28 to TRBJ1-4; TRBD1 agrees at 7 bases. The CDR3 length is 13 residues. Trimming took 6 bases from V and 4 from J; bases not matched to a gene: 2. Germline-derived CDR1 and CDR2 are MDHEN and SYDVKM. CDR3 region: CASRTGYNEKLFF. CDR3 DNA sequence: TGTGCCAGCAGGACAGGGTATAATGAAAAACTGTTTTTT.

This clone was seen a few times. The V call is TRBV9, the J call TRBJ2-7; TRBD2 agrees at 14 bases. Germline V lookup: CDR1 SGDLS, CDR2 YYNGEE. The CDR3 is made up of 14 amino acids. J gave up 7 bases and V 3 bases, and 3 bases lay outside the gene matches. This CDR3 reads CASSAGLAGGEQYF. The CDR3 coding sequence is TGTGCCAGCAGCGCAGGACTAGCGGGAGGAGAGCAGTACTTC.

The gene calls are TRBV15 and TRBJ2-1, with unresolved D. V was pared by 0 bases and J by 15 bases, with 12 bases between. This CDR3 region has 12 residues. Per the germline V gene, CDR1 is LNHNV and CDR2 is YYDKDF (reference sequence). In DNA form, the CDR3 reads TGTGCCACCAGCAGAGACGGTTATAGCCTGTTCTTC. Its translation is CATSRDGYSLFF.

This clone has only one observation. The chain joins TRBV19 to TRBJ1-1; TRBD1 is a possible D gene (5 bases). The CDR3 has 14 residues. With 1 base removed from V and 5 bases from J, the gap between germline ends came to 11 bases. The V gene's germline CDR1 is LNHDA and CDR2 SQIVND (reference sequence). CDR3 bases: TGTGCCAGTAGTATAGGGGGCAGGGCTACTGAAGCTTTCTTT. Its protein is CASSIGGRATEAFF.

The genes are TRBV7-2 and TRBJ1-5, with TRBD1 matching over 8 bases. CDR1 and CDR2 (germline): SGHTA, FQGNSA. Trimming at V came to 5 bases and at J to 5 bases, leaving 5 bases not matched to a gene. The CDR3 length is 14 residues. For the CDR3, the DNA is TGTGCCAGCAGCAACCGACAGGGGCATCAGCCCCAGCATTTT. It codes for CASSNRQGHQPQHF.

The CDR3 DNA is TGTGCCAGTACCCATCAGACCGGGGGAGATGGCTACACCTTC. It is translated as CASTHQTGGDGYTF. V gene TRBV19 combines with J gene TRBJ1-2; D is perhaps TRBD1 (5 bases). With 7 bases removed from V and 6 bases from J, the gap between germline ends came to 18 bases. CDR1 and CDR2 from the germline V gene are LNHDA and SQIVND (reference sequence). This CDR3 has 14 residues.

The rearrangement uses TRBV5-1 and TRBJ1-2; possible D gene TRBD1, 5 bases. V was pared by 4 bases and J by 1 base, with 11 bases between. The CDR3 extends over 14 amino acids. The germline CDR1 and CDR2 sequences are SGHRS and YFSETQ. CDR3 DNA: TGCGCCAGCAGCACCGGGGACTTTAACTATGGCTACACCTTC. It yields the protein CASSTGDFNYGYTF.

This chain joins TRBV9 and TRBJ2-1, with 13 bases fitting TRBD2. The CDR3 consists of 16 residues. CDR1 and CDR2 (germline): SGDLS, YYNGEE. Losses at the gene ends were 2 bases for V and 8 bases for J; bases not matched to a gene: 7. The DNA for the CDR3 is TGTGCCAGCAGCGTTGGGGGACTAGCGGGGAGAGATGAGCAGTTCTTC. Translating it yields CASSVGGLAGRDEQFF.

The CDR3 DNA reads TGTGCCAGCAGTTACGACGGGACAGATGAAGCTTTCTTT. It translates to CASSYDGTDEAFF. The V gene is TRBV6-5, the J gene TRBJ1-1; 7 bases agree with TRBD1. The V gene end was trimmed by 2 bases and the J gene end by 7 bases; junction bases not matched to a gene: 4. Germline CDR1 is MNHEY and CDR2 is SVGAGI. The CDR3 is 13 residues long.

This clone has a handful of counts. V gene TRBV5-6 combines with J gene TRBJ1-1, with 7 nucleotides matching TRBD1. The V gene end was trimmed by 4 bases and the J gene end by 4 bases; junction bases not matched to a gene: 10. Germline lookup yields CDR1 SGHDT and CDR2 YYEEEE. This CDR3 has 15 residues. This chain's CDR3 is CASSRETGLATEAFF. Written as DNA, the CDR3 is TGTGCCAGCAGCCGCGAGACAGGGCTGGCCACTGAAGCTTTCTTT.

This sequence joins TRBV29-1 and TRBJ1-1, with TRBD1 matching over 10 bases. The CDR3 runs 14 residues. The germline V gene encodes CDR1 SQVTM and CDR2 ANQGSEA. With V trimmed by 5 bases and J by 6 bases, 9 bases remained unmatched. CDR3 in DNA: TGCAGCGTTATGGGACAGGGGCCCCTCGCTGAAGCTTTCTTT. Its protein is CSVMGQGPLAEAFF.

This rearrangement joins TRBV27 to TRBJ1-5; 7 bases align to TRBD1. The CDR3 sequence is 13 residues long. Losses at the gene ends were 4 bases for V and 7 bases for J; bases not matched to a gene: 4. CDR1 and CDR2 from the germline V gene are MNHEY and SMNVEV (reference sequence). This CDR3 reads CASSWDSYQPQHF. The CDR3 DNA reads TGTGCCAGCAGTTGGGACAGTTACCAGCCCCAGCATTTT.

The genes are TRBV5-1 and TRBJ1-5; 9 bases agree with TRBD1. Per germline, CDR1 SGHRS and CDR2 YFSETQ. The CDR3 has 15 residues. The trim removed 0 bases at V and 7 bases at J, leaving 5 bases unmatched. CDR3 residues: CASSLEGQGGQPQHF. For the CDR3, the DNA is TGCGCCAGCAGCTTGGAGGGACAGGGAGGACAGCCCCAGCATTTT.

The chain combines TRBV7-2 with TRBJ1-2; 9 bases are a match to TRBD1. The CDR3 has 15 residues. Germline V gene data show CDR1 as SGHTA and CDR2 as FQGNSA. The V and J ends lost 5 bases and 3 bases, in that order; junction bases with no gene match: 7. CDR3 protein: CASSLGQGRDYGYTF. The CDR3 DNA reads TGTGCCAGCAGCCTAGGACAGGGGCGAGACTATGGCTACACCTTC. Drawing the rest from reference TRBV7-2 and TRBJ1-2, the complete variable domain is GAGVSQSPSNKVTEKGKDVELRCDPISGHTALYWYRQSLGQGLEFLIYFQGNSAPDKSGLPSDRFSAERTGGSVSTLTIQRTQQEDSAVYLCASSLGQGRDYGYTFGSGTRLTVV.

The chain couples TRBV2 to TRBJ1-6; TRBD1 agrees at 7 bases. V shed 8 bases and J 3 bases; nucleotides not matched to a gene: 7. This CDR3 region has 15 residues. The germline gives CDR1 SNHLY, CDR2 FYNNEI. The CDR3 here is CASGITGDYNSPLHF. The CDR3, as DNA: TGTGCCAGCGGCATAACAGGGGACTATAATTCACCCCTCCACTTT.

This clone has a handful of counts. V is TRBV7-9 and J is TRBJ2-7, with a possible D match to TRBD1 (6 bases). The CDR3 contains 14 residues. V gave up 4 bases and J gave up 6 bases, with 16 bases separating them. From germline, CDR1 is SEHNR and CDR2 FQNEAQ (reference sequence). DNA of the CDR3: TGTGCCAGCAGCTACAGGGAACTTGGTAGCGAGCAGTACTTC. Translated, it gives CASSYRELGSEQYF.

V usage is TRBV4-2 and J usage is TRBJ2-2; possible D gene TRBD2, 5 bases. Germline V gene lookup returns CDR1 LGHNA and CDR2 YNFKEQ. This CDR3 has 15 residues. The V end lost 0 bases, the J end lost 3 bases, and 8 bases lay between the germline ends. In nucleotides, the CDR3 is TGTGCCAGCAGCCAAGATAGAGGGTACACCGGGGAGCTGTTTTTT. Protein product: CASSQDRGYTGELFF.